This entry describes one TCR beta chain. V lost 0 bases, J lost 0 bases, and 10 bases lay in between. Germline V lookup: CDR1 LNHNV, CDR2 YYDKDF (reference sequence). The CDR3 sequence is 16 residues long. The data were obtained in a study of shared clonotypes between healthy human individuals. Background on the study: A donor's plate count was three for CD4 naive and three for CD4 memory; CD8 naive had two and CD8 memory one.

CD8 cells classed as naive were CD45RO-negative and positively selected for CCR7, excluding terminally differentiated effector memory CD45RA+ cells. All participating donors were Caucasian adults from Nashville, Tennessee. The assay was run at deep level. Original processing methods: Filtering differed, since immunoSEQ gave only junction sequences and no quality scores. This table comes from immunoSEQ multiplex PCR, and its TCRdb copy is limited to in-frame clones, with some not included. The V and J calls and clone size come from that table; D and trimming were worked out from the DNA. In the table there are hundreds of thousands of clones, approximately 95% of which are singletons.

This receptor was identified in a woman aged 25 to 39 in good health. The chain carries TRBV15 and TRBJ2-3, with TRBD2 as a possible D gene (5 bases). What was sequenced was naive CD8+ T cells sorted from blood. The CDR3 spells CATSRDRAGSTDTQYF. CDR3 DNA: TGTGCCACCAGCAGAGATAGGGCGGGTAGCACAGATACGCAGTATTTT.